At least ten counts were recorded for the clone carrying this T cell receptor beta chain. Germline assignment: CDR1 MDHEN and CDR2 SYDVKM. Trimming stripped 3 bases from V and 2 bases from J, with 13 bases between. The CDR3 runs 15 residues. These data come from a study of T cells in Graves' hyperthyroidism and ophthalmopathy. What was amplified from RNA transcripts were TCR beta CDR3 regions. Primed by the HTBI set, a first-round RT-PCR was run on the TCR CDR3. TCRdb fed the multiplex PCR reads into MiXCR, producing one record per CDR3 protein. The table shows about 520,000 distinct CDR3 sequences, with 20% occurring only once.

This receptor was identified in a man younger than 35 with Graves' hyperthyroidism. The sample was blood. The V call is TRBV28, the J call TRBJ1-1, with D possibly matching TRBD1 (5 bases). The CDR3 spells CASSFLRGRNTEAFF. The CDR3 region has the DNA TGTGCCAGCAGTTTTCTTAGGGGTCGCAACACTGAAGCTTTCTTT.